This TCR beta chain derives from a study of T cell responses to AZD1222 COVID-19 vaccine. Whole-study results and caveats: After two AZD1222 doses, spike-specific TCR breadth and depth rose versus day 0.

TCRdb keeps only in-frame clones here, not all; method: immunoSEQ multiplex PCR. The sample shows 170,000 or so clones, 75% to 95% of them seen only once. To note about this clone: Antigen unknown.

This CDR3 has 15 amino acids. Germline V gene lookup returns CDR1 SGHNT and CDR2 YENEEA. Unmatched junction bases numbered 9, after V lost 1 base and J lost 9 bases. J is TRBJ1-5 and V is TRBV11-3, with TRBD1 matching 7 bases. This clonotype was obtained from an adult in good health. The sequencing here drew on peripheral blood, taken on day 0 of AZD1222 vaccination. The CDR3 DNA sequence: TGTGCCAGCAGCTTAGTGGAGGGGGCCATTTGGCCCCAGCATTTT. As protein: CASSLVEGAIWPQHF.